The 29 T cell receptor beta chains below were found in one sample sequenced in a study of T cell changes during pregnancy in multiple sclerosis. The assay was immunoSEQ multiplex PCR, and TCRdb's table has in-frame clones only and misses some. Altogether under 55,000 clones are present, approximately 94% being singletons, with the ten largest covering roughly 0.32%. The sequences come from CD4+ T cells from peripheral blood mononuclear cells, collected in the third trimester of pregnancy. The receptors were gathered from a female donor with multiple sclerosis, enrolled in a pregnancy study.

The chain has TRBV11-3 and TRBJ2-1; 10 bases align to TRBD2. The CDR3 has 16 amino acids. V shed 5 bases, J shed 7 bases, and the junction held 11 bases outside the gene matches. Germline lookup yields CDR1 SGHNT and CDR2 YENEEA. CDR3 sequence reads: CASSPGGAGGANEQFF. The CDR3 coding sequence is TGTGCCAGCAGCCCGGGAGGAGCGGGGGGGGCTAATGAGCAGTTCTTC.

The V gene is TRBV2, the J gene TRBJ2-1; the match to TRBD2 covers 10 bases. Trimming at V came to 5 bases and at J to 10 bases, leaving 8 bases not matched to a gene. The CDR3 has 14 amino acids. Germline loops: CDR1 SNHLY, CDR2 FYNNEI. The CDR3 DNA sequence: TGTGCCAGCAGTCGGAGCGGGGGGGCAGGGGAGCAGTTCTTC. Encoded protein: CASSRSGGAGEQFF.

The chain joins TRBV7-9 to TRBJ1-6, with 9 bases matching TRBD1. The V gene's germline CDR1 is SEHNR and CDR2 FQNEAQ (reference sequence). This CDR3 is built from 14 residues. V was pared by 4 bases and J by 10 bases, with 5 bases of the junction left unmatched. The CDR3 loop is CASSSDRGGSPLHF. Written as DNA, the CDR3 is TGTGCCAGCAGCTCGGACAGGGGAGGGTCACCCCTCCACTTT.

The rearrangement joins TRBV9 to TRBJ2-1; 7 bases agree with TRBD2. The CDR3 length is 14 residues. Trimming took 0 bases from V and 9 from J; bases not matched to a gene: 6. Germline V CDR1 and CDR2: SGDLS, YYNGEE. CDR3 coding DNA: TGTGCCAGCAGCGTAGCCCCCGGGGAGGGTGAGCAGTTCTTC. Protein: CASSVAPGEGEQFF. Looking up the rest from reference TRBV9 and TRBJ2-1 gives the full variable domain: DSGVTQTPKHLITATGQRVTLRCSPRSGDLSVYWYQQSLDQGLQFLIQYYNGEERAKGNILERFSAQQFPDLHSELNLSSLELGDSALYFCASSVAPGEGEQFFGPGTRLTVL.

CDR3 DNA sequence: TGTGCCAGCAGCTTAAGACTAGCGGGGGGGAATGAGCAGTTCTTC. It encodes CASSLRLAGGNEQFF. The gene calls are TRBV7-2 and TRBJ2-1, with 14 positions matching TRBD2. Trimming at V came to 2 bases and at J to 7 bases, leaving 1 base not matched to a gene. Germline values: CDR1 SGHTA, CDR2 FQGNSA. CDR3 length equals 15 residues.

The V and J genes are TRBV7-2 and TRBJ1-6; the D gene is possibly TRBD1 (5 bases). Germline V gene lookup returns CDR1 SGHTA and CDR2 FQGNSA. CDR3 size: 17 residues. Trimming pared 5 bases from V and 0 bases from J, leaving 14 bases between. This CDR3 reads CASSRRARSSYNSPLHF. The CDR3 coding sequence is TGTGCCAGCAGCCGCAGGGCCAGAAGCTCCTATAATTCACCCCTCCACTTT. The whole variable domain, remainder taken from reference TRBV7-2 and TRBJ1-6, is GAGVSQSPSNKVTEKGKDVELRCDPISGHTALYWYRQSLGQGLEFLIYFQGNSAPDKSGLPSDRFSAERTGGSVSTLTIQRTQQEDSAVYLCASSRRARSSYNSPLHFGNGTRLTVT.

The chain combines TRBV27 with TRBJ2-6, with 9 nucleotides matching TRBD1. V shed 7 bases and J 4 bases; nucleotides not matched to a gene: 2. The CDR3 is made up of 14 amino acids. The germline V gene has CDR1 MNHEY and CDR2 SMNVEV (reference sequence). The CDR3 sequence: CASTQGAGANVLTF. The DNA of the CDR3 is TGTGCCAGCACACAGGGGGCAGGGGCCAACGTCCTGACTTTC.

The V call is TRBV19, the J call TRBJ2-1; 8 bases map to TRBD1. Trimming removed 5 bases from V and 7 bases from J; junction bases left unmatched: 10. The CDR3 spans 15 residues. In germline, CDR1 is LNHDA, CDR2 SQIVND (reference sequence). This CDR3 is CASSPRQGPWNEQFF. The CDR3 nucleotides read TGTGCCAGTAGTCCTCGACAGGGGCCGTGGAATGAGCAGTTCTTC.

J is TRBJ1-2 and V is TRBV23-1, with a weak D call TRBD1 (6 bases). TRBV23-1 is an ORF, with its function uncertain. The CDR3 runs 15 residues. Trimming removed 4 bases from V and 0 bases from J, with 12 bases in between. DNA for the CDR3: TGCGCCAGCAGTCCCTCCCAGGGGTCTAACTATGGCTACACCTTC. The encoded protein is CASSPSQGSNYGYTF.

The rearrangement joins TRBV11-2 to TRBJ2-1; 10 nucleotides agree with TRBD2. Germline CDR1 and CDR2: SGHAT and FQNNGV. The CDR3 consists of 16 residues. Trimming cost V 6 bases and J 1 base; bases outside gene matches: 6. CDR3 bases: TGTGCCAGCAGTGATCTAGCGGGAGCATCCTACAATGAGCAGTTCTTC. As protein: CASSDLAGASYNEQFF.

The V gene is TRBV5-1, the J gene TRBJ2-1, with 11 bases matching TRBD1. The germline V gene encodes CDR1 SGHRS and CDR2 YFSETQ. The CDR3 extends over 15 amino acids. With 2 bases clipped from V and 7 bases from J, the junction kept 5 bases outside the gene matches. CDR3 sequence reads: CASSLLGTGGNEQFF. Here the CDR3 DNA reads TGCGCCAGCAGCTTACTAGGGACAGGGGGGAATGAGCAGTTCTTC.

The chain is built from TRBV28 and TRBJ1-1; D is perhaps TRBD1 (6 bases). With 6 bases removed from V and 1 base from J, the gap between germline ends came to 12 bases. This CDR3 contains 14 residues. The V gene's germline CDR1 is MDHEN and CDR2 SYDVKM. For the CDR3, the DNA is TGTGCCAGCAGACCAGGGGTTGGGAACACTGAAGCTTTCTTT. Residues: CASRPGVGNTEAFF.

This chain connects TRBV7-9 to TRBJ2-1; TRBD1 agrees at 9 bases. V was clipped by 1 base and J by 8 bases; unmatched bases: 6. The germline gives CDR1 SEHNR, CDR2 FQNEAQ (reference sequence). The CDR3 contains 15 residues. DNA for the CDR3: TGTGCCAGCAGCTTAGGGGACAGGGATAGAGATGAGCAGTTCTTC. It specifies CASSLGDRDRDEQFF.

The chain is built from TRBV29-1 and TRBJ1-2; the match to TRBD1 covers 9 bases. Looked up from germline, CDR1 is SQVTM and CDR2 is ANQGSEA. Trimming cost V 7 bases and J 8 bases; bases outside gene matches: 8. The CDR3 loop spans 12 amino acids. The chain's CDR3 is CSETGGLGGYTF. CDR3 nucleotides: TGCAGCGAAACAGGGGGCCTCGGGGGCTACACCTTC.

The J gene is TRBJ2-5, the V gene TRBV2, with unresolved D. Germline CDR1 and CDR2: SNHLY and FYNNEI. The V end lost 6 bases, the J end lost 3 bases, and 11 bases lay between the germline ends. CDR3 length: 13 amino acids. In nucleotides, the CDR3 is TGTGCCAGCAGATTCGACTCTAAAGAGACCCAGTACTTC. It translates to CASRFDSKETQYF.

The chain links TRBV28 to TRBJ2-2; D perhaps matches TRBD2 (5 bases). The V gene's germline CDR1 is MDHEN and CDR2 SYDVKM. The CDR3 spans 14 residues. V gave up 2 bases and J gave up 3 bases, with 7 bases separating them. CDR3 nucleotides: TGTGCCAGCAGTTTAATCGGGGACACCGGGGAGCTGTTTTTT. Translating it yields CASSLIGDTGELFF.

The genes are TRBV6-4 and TRBJ2-1, with 13 positions matching TRBD2. Germline V gene data show CDR1 as MRHNA and CDR2 as SNTAGT. There are 15 residues in the CDR3. Trimming at V came to 5 bases and at J to 5 bases, leaving 3 bases not matched to a gene. The CDR3 is CASSLGLAGHNEQFF. The CDR3 nucleotides are TGTGCCAGCAGTCTGGGACTAGCGGGACACAATGAGCAGTTCTTC.

The genes are TRBV5-1 and TRBJ2-2; D perhaps matches TRBD2 (6 bases). From germline, CDR1 is SGHRS and CDR2 YFSETQ. The CDR3 contains 16 residues. V was trimmed by 0 bases and J by 3 bases, leaving 12 bases between them. CDR3 region: CASSLGGIGDTGELFF. For the CDR3, the DNA is TGCGCCAGCAGCTTGGGCGGGATAGGGGACACCGGGGAGCTGTTTTTT.

This clone was counted once. The rearrangement joins TRBV9 to TRBJ1-2; perhaps TRBD1 as D (6 bases). CDR1 is SGDLS and CDR2 is YYNGEE in the germline V gene. Trimming left V 0 bases short and J 5 bases short, with 11 bases between. The CDR3 length is 14 residues. The CDR3 loop is CASSVADSRYGYTF. The CDR3, as DNA: TGTGCCAGCAGCGTAGCGGACAGCCGTTATGGCTACACCTTC.

The rearrangement uses TRBV6-1 and TRBJ1-5; 9 nucleotides align to TRBD1. CDR1 is MNHNS, CDR2 SASEGT, per germline. The length of the CDR3 is 15 residues. V shed 2 bases, J shed 7 bases, and the junction held 6 bases outside the gene matches. In DNA form, the CDR3 reads TGTGCCAGCAGTGAACGGGACAGGGTGGACCAGCCCCAGCATTTT. Its protein product is CASSERDRVDQPQHF.

This clone came up once. The V and J genes are TRBV11-3 and TRBJ2-6; no clear D. Trimming took off 5 bases at V and 4 bases at J, with 9 bases between the two ends. Germline CDR1 reads SGHNT; CDR2 reads YENEEA. The CDR3 extends over 14 amino acids. The CDR3, as DNA: TGTGCCAGCAGCGTCTTCGGGGGGGCCAACGTCCTGACTTTC. It yields the protein CASSVFGGANVLTF.

As regards this clone: Other DNA sequences in the same sample also yield this CDR3. This chain connects TRBV4-1 to TRBJ1-4; TRBD1 might be the D (5 bases). V lost 4 bases, J lost 3 bases, and 12 bases lay in between. The CDR3 totals 15 residues. Germline CDR1 reads MGHRA; CDR2 reads YSYEKL. The CDR3 nucleotides read TGCGCCAGCAGCCCCCTTGGGGCGTCTAATGAAAAACTGTTTTTT. This gives the protein CASSPLGASNEKLFF.

The genes are TRBV27 and TRBJ2-1, with 11 positions matching TRBD2. The J segment lost 3 bases and the V segment lost 6 bases, leaving 10 bases of the junction unmatched. Germline CDR1 reads MNHEY; CDR2 reads SMNVEV (reference sequence). The CDR3 runs to 17 residues. The CDR3 loop reads CASSLRLTSGIYNEQFF. In DNA, the CDR3 is TGTGCCAGCAGCCTGCGATTGACTAGCGGGATCTACAATGAGCAGTTCTTC.

The genes are TRBV4-1 and TRBJ2-3; tentative D call: TRBD2 (6 bases). V lost 2 bases, J lost 3 bases, and 15 bases lay in between. In germline, CDR1 is MGHRA, CDR2 YSYEKL. The CDR3 consists of 16 residues. CDR3 bases: TGCGCCAGCAGCCAACGTGGACTACAAAAAACAGATACGCAGTATTTT. Translated: CASSQRGLQKTDTQYF.

The chain couples TRBV29-1 to TRBJ2-1; TRBD1 matches at 10 bases. The CDR3 sequence is 13 residues long. Trimming took 6 bases from V and 9 from J; bases not matched to a gene: 8. Germline CDR1 is SQVTM and CDR2 is ANQGSEA. The CDR3 sequence: CSVGTGEDGEQFF. The CDR3 DNA sequence: TGCAGCGTCGGGACAGGGGAGGACGGTGAGCAGTTCTTC.

The chain has TRBV2 and TRBJ1-2, with 9 bases aligning to TRBD1. CDR3 length equals 14 residues. In germline, CDR1 is SNHLY, CDR2 FYNNEI. The V segment lost 6 bases and the J segment 2 bases; nucleotides outside the gene matches: 4. CDR3 DNA sequence: TGTGCCAGCAGGGGGACAGGGCGGAACTATGGCTACACCTTC. The encoded protein is CASRGTGRNYGYTF.

This rearrangement joins TRBV5-4 to TRBJ1-2; 8 bases map to TRBD1. The CDR3 consists of 15 residues. The V segment lost 5 bases and the J segment 7 bases; nucleotides outside the gene matches: 13. Germline V gene sequence: CDR1 SGHNT, CDR2 YYREEE (reference sequence). In nucleotides, the CDR3 is TGTGCCAGCAGTCATCCAGGACAGGGAAGGTTTGGCTACACCTTC. It yields the protein CASSHPGQGRFGYTF.

This chain connects TRBV5-4 to TRBJ2-2; 8 bases fit TRBD1. This CDR3 comprises 15 residues. V was clipped by 4 bases and J by 5 bases; unmatched bases: 7. Per germline, CDR1 SGHNT and CDR2 YYREEE (reference sequence). CDR3 sequence (DNA): TGTGCCAGCAGCAATCAGGGGGCTAGGACCGGGGAGCTGTTTTTT. Protein product: CASSNQGARTGELFF. The full variable domain, its missing parts supplied by reference TRBV5-4 and TRBJ2-2, is ETGVTQSPTHLIKTRGQQVTLRCSSQSGHNTVSWYQQALGQGPQFIFQYYREEENGRGNFPPRFSGLQFPNYSSELNVNALELDDSALYLCASSNQGARTGELFFGEGSRLTVL.

The chain links TRBV10-3 to TRBJ2-7, with TRBD1 matching over 11 bases. V shed 2 bases and J 0 bases; nucleotides not matched to a gene: 3. This CDR3 is 16 amino acids long. Germline CDR1 reads ENHRY; CDR2 reads SYGVKD. The CDR3 nucleotides read TGTGCCATCAGTGAGACCGGGACAGGGGGCTCCTACGAGCAGTACTTC. It specifies CAISETGTGGSYEQYF.